A selection of T cell receptor beta chains follows, all from one sample in a study of blood T cell repertoires in COVID-19. The data were produced by immunoSEQ multiplex PCR, yet TCRdb's version contains in-frame clones alone and is incomplete. Of 97,000 or so clones in the sample, 82% were seen once. Sequenced input: peripheral blood. These receptors originate from a man aged 70 or older with active or convalescent COVID-19. Both conserved end residues are part of each CDR3. Fields, in order: V gene, D gene, J gene, CDR3 protein, CDR3 DNA. A D gene is named only where the DNA matches it firmly.

V: TRBV18; D: TRBD2; J: TRBJ2-1; CDR3: CASSLSGEYNEQFF; DNA: TGTGCCAGCTCACTTAGCGGGGAGTACAATGAGCAGTTCTTC
V: TRBV7-2; D: TRBD2; J: TRBJ2-5; CDR3: CASSLGLAGVETQYF; DNA: TGTGCCAGCAGCTTAGGGCTAGCGGGGGTTGAGACCCAGTACTTC
V: TRBV30; D: -; J: TRBJ1-5; CDR3: CAWRGPGGNQPQHF; DNA: TGTGCCTGGAGGGGTCCGGGAGGTAATCAGCCCCAGCATTTT
V: TRBV6-5; D: TRBD1; J: TRBJ2-7; CDR3: CASRPGQGAREQYF; DNA: TGTGCCAGCAGGCCGGGACAGGGGGCGCGGGAGCAGTACTTC
V: TRBV5-1; D: TRBD1; J: TRBJ2-1; CDR3: CASSSGQGAVDEQFF; DNA: TGCGCCAGCAGCTCAGGACAGGGGGCGGTTGATGAGCAGTTCTTC
V: TRBV20-1; D: -; J: TRBJ1-5; CDR3: CSARDGGPQHF; DNA: TGCAGTGCTCGCGACGGGGGGCCCCAGCATTTT
V: TRBV5-1; D: -; J: TRBJ1-1; CDR3: CASSFQGNAEAFF; DNA: TGCGCCAGCAGTTTTCAGGGAAACGCTGAAGCTTTCTTT
V: TRBV28; D: TRBD2; J: TRBJ2-7; CDR3: CASSPGTSVNYEQYF; DNA: TGTGCCAGCAGTCCCGGGACTAGCGTTAATTACGAGCAGTACTTC
V: TRBV7-2; D: -; J: TRBJ2-1; CDR3: CASSLGWVADEQFF; DNA: TGTGCCAGCAGCTTAGGGTGGGTGGCGGATGAGCAGTTCTTC
V: TRBV6-5; D: TRBD1; J: TRBJ2-7; CDR3: CASSYRSGGREQYF; DNA: TGTGCCAGCAGTTACAGGTCAGGGGGCCGCGAGCAGTACTTC
V: TRBV5-1; D: TRBD1; J: TRBJ1-3; CDR3: CASSIGQGIVSGNTIYF; DNA: TGCGCCAGCAGCATCGGACAGGGTATCGTCTCTGGAAACACCATATATTTT
V: TRBV4-1; D: TRBD1; J: TRBJ1-2; CDR3: CASSLTDRVRNGYTF; DNA: TGCGCCAGCAGCCTTACGGACAGGGTAAGGAATGGCTACACCTTC
V: TRBV5-5; D: -; J: TRBJ2-7; CDR3: CASSLGRGTPPYF; DNA: TGTGCCAGCAGCTTGGGAAGGGGAACCCCGCCGTACTTC
V: TRBV7-6; D: TRBD2; J: TRBJ2-2; CDR3: CASSLSGGVTGELFF; DNA: TGTGCCAGCAGCCTTAGCGGGGGGGTTACCGGGGAGCTGTTTTTT
V: TRBV2; D: -; J: TRBJ1-5; CDR3: CASSDPRGVNQPQHF; DNA: TGTGCCAGCAGTGACCCCAGGGGAGTCAATCAGCCCCAGCATTTT
V: TRBV5-8; D: -; J: TRBJ2-5; CDR3: CASSTWDNLRTQYF; DNA: TGTGCCAGCAGCACCTGGGACAATCTAAGGACCCAGTACTTC
V: TRBV5-1; D: -; J: TRBJ2-1; CDR3: CASSLDGFYNEQFF; DNA: TGCGCCAGCAGCTTGGACGGGTTCTACAATGAGCAGTTCTTC
V: TRBV30; D: -; J: TRBJ1-1; CDR3: CAWSHLGGTEAFF; DNA: TGTGCCTGGAGTCACTTAGGAGGGACTGAAGCTTTCTTT
V: TRBV5-8; D: -; J: TRBJ2-1; CDR3: CASSRGGLSYNEQFF; DNA: TGTGCCAGCAGTAGGGGGGGCCTCTCCTACAATGAGCAGTTCTTC
V: TRBV29-1; D: TRBD1; J: TRBJ2-7; CDR3: CSAGDRYYEQYF; DNA: TGCAGCGCCGGGGACAGATACTACGAGCAGTACTTC
V: TRBV15; D: -; J: TRBJ2-1; CDR3: CATSRDIAVPFF; DNA: TGTGCCACCAGCAGAGATATCGCGGTTCCTTTCTTC
V: TRBV4-2; D: -; J: TRBJ1-5; CDR3: CASSQTNQPQHF; DNA: TGTGCCAGCAGCCAAACTAATCAGCCCCAGCATTTT
V: TRBV7-2; D: -; J: TRBJ1-6; CDR3: CASSLVRAGVNSPLHF; DNA: TGTGCCAGCAGCTTAGTCCGGGCAGGGGTTAATTCACCCCTCCACTTT
V: TRBV9; D: TRBD1; J: TRBJ2-1; CDR3: CASSVGVGDRFYNEQFF; DNA: TGTGCCAGCAGCGTAGGAGTGGGGGACAGGTTCTACAATGAGCAGTTCTTC